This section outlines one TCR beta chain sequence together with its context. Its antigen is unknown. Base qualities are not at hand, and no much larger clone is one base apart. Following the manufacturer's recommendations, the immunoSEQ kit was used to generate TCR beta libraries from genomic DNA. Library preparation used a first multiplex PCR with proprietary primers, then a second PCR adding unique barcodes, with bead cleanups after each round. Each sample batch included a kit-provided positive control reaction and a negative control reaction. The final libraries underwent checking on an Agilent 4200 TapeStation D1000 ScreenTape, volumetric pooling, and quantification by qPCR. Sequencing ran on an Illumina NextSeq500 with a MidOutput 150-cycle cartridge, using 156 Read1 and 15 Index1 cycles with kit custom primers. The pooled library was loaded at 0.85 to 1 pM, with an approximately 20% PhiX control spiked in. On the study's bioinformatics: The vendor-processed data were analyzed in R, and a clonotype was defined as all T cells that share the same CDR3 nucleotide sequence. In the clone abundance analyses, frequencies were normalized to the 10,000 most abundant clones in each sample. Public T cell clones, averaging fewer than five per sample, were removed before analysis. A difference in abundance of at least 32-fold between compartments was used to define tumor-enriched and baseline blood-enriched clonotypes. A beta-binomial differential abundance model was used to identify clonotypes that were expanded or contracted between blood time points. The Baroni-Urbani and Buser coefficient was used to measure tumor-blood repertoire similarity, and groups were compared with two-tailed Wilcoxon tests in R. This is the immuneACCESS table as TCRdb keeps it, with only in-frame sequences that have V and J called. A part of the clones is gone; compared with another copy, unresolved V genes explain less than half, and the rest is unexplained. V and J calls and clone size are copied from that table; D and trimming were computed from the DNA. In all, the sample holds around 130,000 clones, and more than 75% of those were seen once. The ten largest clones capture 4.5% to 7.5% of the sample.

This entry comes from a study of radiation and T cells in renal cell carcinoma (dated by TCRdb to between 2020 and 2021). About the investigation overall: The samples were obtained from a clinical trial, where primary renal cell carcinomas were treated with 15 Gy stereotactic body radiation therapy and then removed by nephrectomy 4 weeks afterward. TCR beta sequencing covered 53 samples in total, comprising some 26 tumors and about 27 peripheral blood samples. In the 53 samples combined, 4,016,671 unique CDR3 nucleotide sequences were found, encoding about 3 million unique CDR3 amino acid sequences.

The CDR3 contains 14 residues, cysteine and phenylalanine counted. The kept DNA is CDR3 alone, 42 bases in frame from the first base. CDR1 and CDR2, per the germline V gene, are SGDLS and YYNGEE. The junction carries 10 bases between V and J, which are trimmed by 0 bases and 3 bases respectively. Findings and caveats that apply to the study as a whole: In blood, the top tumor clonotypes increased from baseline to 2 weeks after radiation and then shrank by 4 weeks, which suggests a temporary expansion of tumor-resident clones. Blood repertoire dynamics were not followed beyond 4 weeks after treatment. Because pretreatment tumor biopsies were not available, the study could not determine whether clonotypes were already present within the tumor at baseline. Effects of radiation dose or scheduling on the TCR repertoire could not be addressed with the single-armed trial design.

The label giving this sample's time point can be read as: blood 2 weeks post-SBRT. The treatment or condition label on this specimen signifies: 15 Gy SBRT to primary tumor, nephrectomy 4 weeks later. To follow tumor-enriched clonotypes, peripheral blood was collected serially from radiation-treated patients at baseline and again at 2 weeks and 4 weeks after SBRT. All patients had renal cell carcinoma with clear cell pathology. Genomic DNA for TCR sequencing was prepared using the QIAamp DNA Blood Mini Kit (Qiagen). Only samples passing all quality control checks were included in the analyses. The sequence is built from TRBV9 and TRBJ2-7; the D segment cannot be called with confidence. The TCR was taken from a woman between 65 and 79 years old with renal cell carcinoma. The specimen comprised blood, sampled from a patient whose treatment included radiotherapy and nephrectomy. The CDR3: CASSVAPQYYEQYF. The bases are TGTGCCAGCAGCGTAGCTCCCCAGTACTACGAGCAGTACTTC.